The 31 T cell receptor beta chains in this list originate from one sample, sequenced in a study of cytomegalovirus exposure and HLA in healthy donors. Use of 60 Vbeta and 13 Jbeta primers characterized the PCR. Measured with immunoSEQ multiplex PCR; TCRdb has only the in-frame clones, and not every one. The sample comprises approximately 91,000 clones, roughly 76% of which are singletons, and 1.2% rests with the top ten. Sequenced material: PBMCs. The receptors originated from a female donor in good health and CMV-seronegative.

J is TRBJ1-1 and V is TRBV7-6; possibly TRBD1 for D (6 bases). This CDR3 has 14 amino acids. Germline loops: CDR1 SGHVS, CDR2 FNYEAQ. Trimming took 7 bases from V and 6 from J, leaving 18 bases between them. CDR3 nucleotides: TGTGCCAGCACCGTCAGCAGGGGAGGGGCTGAAGCTTTCTTT. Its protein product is CASTVSRGGAEAFF.

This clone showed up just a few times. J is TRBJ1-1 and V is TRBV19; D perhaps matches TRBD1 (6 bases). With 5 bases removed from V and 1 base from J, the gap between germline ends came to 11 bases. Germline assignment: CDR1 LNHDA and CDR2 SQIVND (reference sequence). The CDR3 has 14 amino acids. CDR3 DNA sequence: TGTGCCAGTAGTTCGGTAGGGGGGAACACTGAAGCTTTCTTT. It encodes CASSSVGGNTEAFF.

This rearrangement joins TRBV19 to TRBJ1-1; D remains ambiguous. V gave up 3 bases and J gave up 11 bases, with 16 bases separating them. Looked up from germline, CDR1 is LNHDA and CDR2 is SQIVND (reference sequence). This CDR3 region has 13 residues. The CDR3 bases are TGTGCCAGTAGTATCCCGACGGACTTGAGGGCTTTCTTT. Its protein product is CASSIPTDLRAFF. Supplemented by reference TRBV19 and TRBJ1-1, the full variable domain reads DGGITQSPKYLFRKEGQNVTLSCEQNLNHDAMYWYRQDPGQGLRLIYYSQIVNDFQKGDIAEGYSVSREKKESFPLTVTSAQKNPTAFYLCASSIPTDLRAFFGQGTRLTVV.

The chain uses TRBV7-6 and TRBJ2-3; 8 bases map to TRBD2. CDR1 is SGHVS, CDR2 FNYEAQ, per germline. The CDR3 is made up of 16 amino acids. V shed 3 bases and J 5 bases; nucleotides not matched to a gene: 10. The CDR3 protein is CASSLGTRSLGDTQYF. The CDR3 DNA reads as TGTGCCAGCAGCTTGGGGACTAGGTCCCTCGGAGATACGCAGTATTTT.

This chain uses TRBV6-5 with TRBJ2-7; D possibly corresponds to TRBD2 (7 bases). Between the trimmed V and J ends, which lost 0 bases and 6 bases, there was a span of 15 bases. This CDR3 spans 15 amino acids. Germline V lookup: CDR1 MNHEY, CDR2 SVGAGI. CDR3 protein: CASSYSGGGGFEQYF. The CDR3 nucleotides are TGTGCCAGCAGTTACTCCGGTGGGGGGGGCTTCGAGCAGTACTTC.

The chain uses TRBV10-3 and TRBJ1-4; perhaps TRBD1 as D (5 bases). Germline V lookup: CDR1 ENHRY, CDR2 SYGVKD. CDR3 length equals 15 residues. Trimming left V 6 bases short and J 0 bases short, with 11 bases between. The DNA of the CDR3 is TGTGCCATCAGCCAGGGAGGTGCAACTAATGAAAAACTGTTTTTT. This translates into CAISQGGATNEKLFF.

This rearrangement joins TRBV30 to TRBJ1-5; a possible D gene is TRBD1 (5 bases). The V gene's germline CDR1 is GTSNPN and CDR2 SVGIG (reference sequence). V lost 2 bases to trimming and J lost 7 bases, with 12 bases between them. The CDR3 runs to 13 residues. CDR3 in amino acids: CAWSSTDWQPQHF. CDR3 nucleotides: TGTGCCTGGAGTTCGACAGACTGGCAGCCCCAGCATTTT.

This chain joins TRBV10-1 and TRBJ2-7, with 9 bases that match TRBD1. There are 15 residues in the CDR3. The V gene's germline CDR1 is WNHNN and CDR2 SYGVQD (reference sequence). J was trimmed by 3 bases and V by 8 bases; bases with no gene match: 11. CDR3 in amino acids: CASSDGQGSLYEQYF. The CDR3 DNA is TGCGCCAGCTCTGACGGACAGGGGTCACTCTACGAGCAGTACTTC.

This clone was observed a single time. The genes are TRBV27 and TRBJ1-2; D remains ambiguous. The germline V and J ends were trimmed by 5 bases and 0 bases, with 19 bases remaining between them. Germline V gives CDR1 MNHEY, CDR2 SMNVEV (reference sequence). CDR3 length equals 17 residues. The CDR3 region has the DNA TGTGCCAGCAGTCCCCTCCCCGGGGTGCAAGCTAACTATGGCTACACCTTC. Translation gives CASSPLPGVQANYGYTF.

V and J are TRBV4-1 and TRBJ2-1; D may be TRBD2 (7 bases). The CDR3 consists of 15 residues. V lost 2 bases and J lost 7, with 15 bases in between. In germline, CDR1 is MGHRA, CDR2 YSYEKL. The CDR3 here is CASSQLRGAANEQFF. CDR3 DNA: TGCGCCAGCAGCCAACTCCGGGGGGCAGCTAATGAGCAGTTCTTC.

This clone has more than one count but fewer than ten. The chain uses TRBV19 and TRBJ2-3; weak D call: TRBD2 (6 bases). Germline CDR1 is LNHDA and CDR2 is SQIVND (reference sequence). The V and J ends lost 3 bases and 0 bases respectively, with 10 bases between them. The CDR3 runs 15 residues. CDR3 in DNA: TGTGCCAGTAGTATCGGGGGTCAGAGCACAGATACGCAGTATTTT. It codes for CASSIGGQSTDTQYF.

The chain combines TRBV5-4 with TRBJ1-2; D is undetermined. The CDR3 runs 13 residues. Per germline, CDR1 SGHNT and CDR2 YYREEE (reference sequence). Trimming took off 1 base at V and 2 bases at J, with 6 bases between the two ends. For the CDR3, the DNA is TGTGCCAGCAGCTTGACAGAAAACTATGGCTACACCTTC. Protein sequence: CASSLTENYGYTF.

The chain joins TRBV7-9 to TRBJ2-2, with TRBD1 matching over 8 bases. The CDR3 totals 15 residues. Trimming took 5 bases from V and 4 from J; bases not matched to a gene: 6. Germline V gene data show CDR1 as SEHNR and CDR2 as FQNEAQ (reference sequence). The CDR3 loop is CASSPWTGSTGELFF. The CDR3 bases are TGTGCCAGCAGCCCTTGGACAGGGAGCACCGGGGAGCTGTTTTTT.

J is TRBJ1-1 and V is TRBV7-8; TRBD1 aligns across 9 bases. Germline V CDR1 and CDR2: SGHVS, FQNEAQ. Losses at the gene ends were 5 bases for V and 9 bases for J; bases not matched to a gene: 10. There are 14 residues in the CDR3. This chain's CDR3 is CASSRDRVGTKAFF. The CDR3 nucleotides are TGTGCCAGCAGCCGGGACAGGGTCGGGACCAAAGCTTTCTTT.

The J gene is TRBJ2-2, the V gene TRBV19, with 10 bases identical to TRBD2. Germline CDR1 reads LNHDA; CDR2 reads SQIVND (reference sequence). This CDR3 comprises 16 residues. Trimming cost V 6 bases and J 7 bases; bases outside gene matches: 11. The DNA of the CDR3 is TGTGCCAGTAGCAACAGACTAGCGGGCAAATACGGGGAGCTGTTTTTT. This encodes CASSNRLAGKYGELFF.

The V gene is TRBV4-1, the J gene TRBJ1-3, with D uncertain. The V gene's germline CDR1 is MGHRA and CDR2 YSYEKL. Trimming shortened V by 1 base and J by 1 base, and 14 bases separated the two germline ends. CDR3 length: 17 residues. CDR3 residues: CASSQAYTARSGNTIYF. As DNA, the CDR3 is TGCGCCAGCAGCCAAGCTTACACCGCTCGATCTGGAAACACCATATATTTT.

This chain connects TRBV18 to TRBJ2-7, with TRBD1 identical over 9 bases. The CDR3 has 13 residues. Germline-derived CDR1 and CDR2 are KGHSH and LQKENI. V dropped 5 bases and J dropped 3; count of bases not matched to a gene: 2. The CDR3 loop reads CASSMGQGYEQYF. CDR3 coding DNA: TGTGCCAGCTCAATGGGACAGGGCTACGAGCAGTACTTC.

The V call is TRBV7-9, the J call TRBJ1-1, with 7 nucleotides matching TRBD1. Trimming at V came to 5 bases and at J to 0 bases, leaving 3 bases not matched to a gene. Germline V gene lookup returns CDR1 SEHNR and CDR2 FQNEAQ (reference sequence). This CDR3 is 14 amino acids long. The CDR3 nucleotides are TGTGCCAGCAGCCCGACAGGGATGAACACTGAAGCTTTCTTT. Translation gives CASSPTGMNTEAFF.

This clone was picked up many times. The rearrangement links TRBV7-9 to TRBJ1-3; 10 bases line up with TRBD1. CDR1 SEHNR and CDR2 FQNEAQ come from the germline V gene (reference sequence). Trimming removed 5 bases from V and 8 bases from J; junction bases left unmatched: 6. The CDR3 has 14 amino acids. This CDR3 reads CASSQTGGKYTIYF. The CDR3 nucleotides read TGTGCCAGCAGCCAGACAGGGGGCAAGTACACCATATATTTT.

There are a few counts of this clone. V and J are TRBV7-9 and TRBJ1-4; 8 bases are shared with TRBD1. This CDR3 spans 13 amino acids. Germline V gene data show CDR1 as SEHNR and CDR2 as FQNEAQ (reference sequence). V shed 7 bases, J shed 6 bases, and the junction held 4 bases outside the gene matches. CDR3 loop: CASKGQGHEKLFF. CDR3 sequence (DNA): TGTGCCAGCAAAGGACAGGGTCATGAAAAACTGTTTTTT. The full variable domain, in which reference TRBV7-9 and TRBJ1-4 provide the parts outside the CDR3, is DTGVSQNPRHKITKRGQNVTFRCDPISEHNRLYWYRQTLGQGPEFLTYFQNEAQLEKSRLLSDRFSAERPKGSFSTLEIQRTEQGDSAMYLCASKGQGHEKLFFGSGTQLSVL.

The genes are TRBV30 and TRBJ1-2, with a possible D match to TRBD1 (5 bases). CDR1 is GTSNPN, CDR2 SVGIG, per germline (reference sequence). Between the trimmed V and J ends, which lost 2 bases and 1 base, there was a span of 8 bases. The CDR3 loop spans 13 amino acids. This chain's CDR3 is CAWSSGDNYGYTF. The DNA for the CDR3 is TGTGCCTGGAGTTCGGGGGATAACTATGGCTACACCTTC.

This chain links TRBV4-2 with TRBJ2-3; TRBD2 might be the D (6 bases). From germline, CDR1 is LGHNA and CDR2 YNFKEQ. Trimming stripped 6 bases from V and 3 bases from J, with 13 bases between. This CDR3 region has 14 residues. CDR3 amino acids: CASSGPSETDTQYF. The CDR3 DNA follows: TGTGCCAGCAGTGGGCCTAGCGAGACAGATACGCAGTATTTT.

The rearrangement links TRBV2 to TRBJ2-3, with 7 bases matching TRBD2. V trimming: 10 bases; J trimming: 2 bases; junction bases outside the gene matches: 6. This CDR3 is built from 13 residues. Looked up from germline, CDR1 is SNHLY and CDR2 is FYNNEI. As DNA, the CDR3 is TGTGCCACTTGGACTAGACTCACAGATACGCAGTATTTT. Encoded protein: CATWTRLTDTQYF.

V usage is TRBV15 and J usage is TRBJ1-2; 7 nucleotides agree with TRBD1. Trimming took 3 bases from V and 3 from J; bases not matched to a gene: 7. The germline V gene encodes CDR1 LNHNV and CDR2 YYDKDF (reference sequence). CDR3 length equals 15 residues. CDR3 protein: CATSSQRGRDYGYTF. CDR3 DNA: TGTGCCACCAGCAGTCAGAGGGGGCGGGACTATGGCTACACCTTC.

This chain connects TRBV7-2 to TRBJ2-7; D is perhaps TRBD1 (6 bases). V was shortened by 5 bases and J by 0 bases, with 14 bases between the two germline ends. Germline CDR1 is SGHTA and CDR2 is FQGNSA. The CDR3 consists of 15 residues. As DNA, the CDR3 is TGTGCCAGCAGCCTAGGACAGACAAGCTCCTACGAGCAGTACTTC. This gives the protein CASSLGQTSSYEQYF.

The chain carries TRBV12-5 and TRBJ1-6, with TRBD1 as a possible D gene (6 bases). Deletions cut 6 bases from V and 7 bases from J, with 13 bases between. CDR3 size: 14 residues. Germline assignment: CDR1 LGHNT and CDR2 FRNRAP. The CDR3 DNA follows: TGTGCTAGTGGACCCGGGACACTAAATTCACCCCTCCACTTT. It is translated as CASGPGTLNSPLHF.

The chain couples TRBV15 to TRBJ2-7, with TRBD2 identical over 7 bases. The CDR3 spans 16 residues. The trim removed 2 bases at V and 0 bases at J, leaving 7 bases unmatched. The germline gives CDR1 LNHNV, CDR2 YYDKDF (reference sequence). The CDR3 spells CATSRTSGDLSYEQYF. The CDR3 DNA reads TGTGCCACCAGCAGAACAAGCGGGGACCTCTCCTACGAGCAGTACTTC.

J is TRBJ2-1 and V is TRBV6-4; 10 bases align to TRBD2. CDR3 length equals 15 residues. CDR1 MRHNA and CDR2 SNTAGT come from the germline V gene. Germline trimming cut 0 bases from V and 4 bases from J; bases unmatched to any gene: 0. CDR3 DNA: TGTGCCAGCAGTGACTCACTAGCGGGGTACAATGAGCAGTTCTTC. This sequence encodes CASSDSLAGYNEQFF.

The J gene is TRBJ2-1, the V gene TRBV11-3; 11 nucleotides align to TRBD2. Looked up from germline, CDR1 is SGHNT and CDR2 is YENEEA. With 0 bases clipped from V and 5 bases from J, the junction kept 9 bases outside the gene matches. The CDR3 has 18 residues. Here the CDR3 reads CASSLDGSLAGVNNEQFF. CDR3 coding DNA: TGTGCCAGCAGCTTAGATGGATCACTAGCGGGGGTTAACAATGAGCAGTTCTTC.

CDR3 protein: CASSQPDRNIQYF. In DNA form, the CDR3 reads TGTGCCAGCAGCCAACCAGACAGAAACATTCAGTACTTC. V gene TRBV11-3 combines with J gene TRBJ2-4; D perhaps matches TRBD1 (5 bases). The CDR3 has 13 residues. Trimming pared 5 bases from V and 6 bases from J, leaving 11 bases between. Per germline, CDR1 SGHNT and CDR2 YENEEA. The full variable domain, its missing parts supplied by reference TRBV11-3 and TRBJ2-4, is EAGVVQSPRYKIIEKKQPVAFWCNPISGHNTLYWYLQNLGQGPELLIRYENEEAVDDSQLPKDRFSAERLKGVDSTLKIQPAELGDSAVYLCASSQPDRNIQYFGAGTRLSVL.

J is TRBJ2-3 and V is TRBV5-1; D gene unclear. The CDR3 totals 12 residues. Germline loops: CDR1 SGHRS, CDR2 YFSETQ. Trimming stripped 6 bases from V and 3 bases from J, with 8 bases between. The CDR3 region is CASISETDTQYF. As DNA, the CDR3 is TGCGCCAGCATAAGCGAAACAGATACGCAGTATTTT.